This T cell receptor beta chain is drawn from a study of blood T cell repertoires in COVID-19 (TCRdb year 2020). Concerning the study at large: Collaborator samples came from the United States, Italy and Spain and covered acute and convalescent phases of COVID-19. A de-identified subject ID, COVID-19 status, age in years and sex were almost always included in the sample metadata. Samples were obtained from the ongoing ImmuneRACE study (first 160 participants) and from 1,254 subjects provided by 6 global collaborators. The repertoires were made available in a free public database intended to serve as a resource for research on the immune response to SARS-CoV-2. The prospective study material was composed of cDNA or gDNA derived from T cells, B-cell-depleted T cells, or PBMCs. HLA class I and class II types, where available, came from metadata supplied by the sample provider rather than from assay-based typing. The dataset comprised deeply sampled blood TCRbeta repertoires from subjects exposed to, actively infected with, or recovered from COVID-19. The full study reports these points: How much clinical and demographic metadata was included differed by source and by participant, and the metadata was provided uncurated.

The CDR3 spans 17 residues, from the cysteine through the phenylalanine. Kept here is only the CDR3 DNA, which spans 51 bases and is read in frame from base 1. Trimming removed 1 base from V and 2 bases from J; the gene matches leave 8 bases unexplained. The germline V gene gives CDR1 as SGHVS and CDR2 as FQNEAQ. TCRbeta CDR3 regions were amplified from genomic DNA using the immunoSEQ Assay, a bias-controlled multiplex PCR. The original pipeline was this. Nucleated cell counts per sample were estimated from amplification of reference gene primers within the assay. Sequence reads were collapsed and filtered to measure the absolute abundance of every unique TCRbeta CDR3 rearrangement. For each sample, productive Simpson clonality was calculated as the square root of Simpson's diversity index across productive rearrangements. Held by TCRdb, this immuneACCESS table contains in-frame sequences only and omits some clones. Under half of the omission traces to an unresolved V gene where checked; the cause of the rest is unknown. V and J calls and clone size are given by that table; D and trimming were obtained from the DNA. This sample holds around 160,000 clones; 70% to 90% were observed only once. Around 2.9% of the sample is taken by the ten largest.

Each collaborating institution followed its own protocols to collect whole blood in K2EDTA tubes. For TCRbeta analysis, collaborators shipped samples as frozen whole blood, isolated PBMCs, or DNA extracted from either of those sample types. For this clone: What antigen it recognizes has not been identified. Per-nucleotide qualities are absent, and no much larger clonotype sits a single base away.

This TCR derives from a man in his sixties with acute or convalescent COVID-19. The specimen was peripheral blood. The sequence joins TRBV7-8 to TRBJ1-2; TRBD1 matches 9 bases in the middle. In nucleotide form, the sequence is TGTGCCAGCAGCTTAGGAAAAAGGGGGACAGGGAACTATGGCTACACCTTC. This is translated as CASSLGKRGTGNYGYTF.